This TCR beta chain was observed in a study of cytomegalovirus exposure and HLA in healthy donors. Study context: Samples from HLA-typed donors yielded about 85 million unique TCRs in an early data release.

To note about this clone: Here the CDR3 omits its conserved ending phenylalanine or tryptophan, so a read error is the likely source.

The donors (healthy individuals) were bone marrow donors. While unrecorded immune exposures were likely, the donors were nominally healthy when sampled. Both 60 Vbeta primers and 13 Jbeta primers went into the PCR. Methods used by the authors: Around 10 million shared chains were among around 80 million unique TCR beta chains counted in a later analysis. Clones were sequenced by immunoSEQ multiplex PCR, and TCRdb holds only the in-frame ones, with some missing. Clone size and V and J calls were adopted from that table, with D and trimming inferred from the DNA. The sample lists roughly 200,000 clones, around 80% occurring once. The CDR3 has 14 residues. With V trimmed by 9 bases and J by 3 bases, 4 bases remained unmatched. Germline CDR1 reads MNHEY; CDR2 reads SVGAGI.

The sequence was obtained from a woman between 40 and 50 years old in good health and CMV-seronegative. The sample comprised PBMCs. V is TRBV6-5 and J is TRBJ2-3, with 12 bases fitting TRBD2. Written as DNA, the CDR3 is TGTGCCAGTCGACTAGCGGGAGAGACAGATACGCAGTATGTT. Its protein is CASRLAGETDTQYV.